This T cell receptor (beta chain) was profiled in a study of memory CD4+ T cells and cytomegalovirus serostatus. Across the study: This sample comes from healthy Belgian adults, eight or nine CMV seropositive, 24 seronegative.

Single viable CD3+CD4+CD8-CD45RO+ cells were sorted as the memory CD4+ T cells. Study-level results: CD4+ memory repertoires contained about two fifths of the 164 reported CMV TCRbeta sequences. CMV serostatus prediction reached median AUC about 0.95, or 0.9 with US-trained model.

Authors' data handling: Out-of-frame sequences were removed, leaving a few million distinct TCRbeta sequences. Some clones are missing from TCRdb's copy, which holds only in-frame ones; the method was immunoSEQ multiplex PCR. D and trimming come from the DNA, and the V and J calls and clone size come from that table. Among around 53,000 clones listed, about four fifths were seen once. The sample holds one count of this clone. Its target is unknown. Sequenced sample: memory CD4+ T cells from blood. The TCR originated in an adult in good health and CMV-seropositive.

The CDR3 sequence is CSAYRITEAFF. The DNA for the CDR3 is TGCAGTGCCTACAGGATCACTGAAGCTTTCTTT. This rearrangement joins TRBV20-1 to TRBJ1-1; D is possibly TRBD1 (5 bases). Trimming cost V 6 bases and J 4 bases, with 9 bases left between them. This CDR3 region has 11 residues. The germline V gene encodes CDR1 DFQATT and CDR2 SNEGSKA (reference sequence).